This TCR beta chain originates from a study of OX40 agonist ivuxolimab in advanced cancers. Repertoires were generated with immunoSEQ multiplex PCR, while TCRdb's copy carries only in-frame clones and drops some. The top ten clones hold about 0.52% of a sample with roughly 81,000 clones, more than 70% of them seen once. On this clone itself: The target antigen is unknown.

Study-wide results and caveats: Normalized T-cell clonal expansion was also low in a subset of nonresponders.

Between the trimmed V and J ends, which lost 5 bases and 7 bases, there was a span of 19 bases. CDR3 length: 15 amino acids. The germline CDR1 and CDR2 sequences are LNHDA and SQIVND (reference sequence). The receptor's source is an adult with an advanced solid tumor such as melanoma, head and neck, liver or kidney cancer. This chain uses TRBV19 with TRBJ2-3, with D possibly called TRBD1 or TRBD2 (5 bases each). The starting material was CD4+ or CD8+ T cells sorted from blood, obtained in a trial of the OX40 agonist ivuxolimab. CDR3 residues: CASSPMGPSGYTQYF. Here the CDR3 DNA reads TGTGCCAGTAGTCCCATGGGACCAAGTGGATATACGCAGTATTTT.